The rows below give T cell receptor beta chains drawn from one sample of a study of cytotoxic CD8 clonotypes in ibrutinib-treated CLL. Measured with immunoSEQ multiplex PCR; TCRdb has only the in-frame clones, and not every one. The sample records under 300,000 clones, 70% being singletons. The sequenced sample was PBMCs, obtained after 24 months of ibrutinib treatment. Every receptor here comes from a human donor with chronic lymphocytic leukemia. The CDR3 runs from the conserved cysteine through the conserved F or W. Each record gives: clone size, V gene, D gene, J gene, CDR3 DNA, CDR3 protein. The D gene is left open where the match is weak. Clone size, where shown, is once, few, many, or a class for clones that have expanded.

clone_size: -
v_call: TRBV5-1
d_call: TRBD1
j_call: TRBJ1-5
cdr3_nt: TGCGCCAGCAGCTTGGGGCAGGGGGCCGAGCCCCAGCATTTT
cdr3_aa: CASSLGQGAEPQHF

clone_size: -
v_call: TRBV2
d_call: -
j_call: TRBJ1-5
cdr3_nt: TGTGCCAGCACGATGGGGAATAGCAATCAGCCCCAGCATTTT
cdr3_aa: CASTMGNSNQPQHF

clone_size: once
v_call: TRBV25-1
d_call: -
j_call: TRBJ1-2
cdr3_nt: TGTGCCAGCAGTCAATCCTTATATGGCTACACCTTC
cdr3_aa: CASSQSLYGYTF

clone_size: -
v_call: TRBV10-3
d_call: -
j_call: TRBJ1-1
cdr3_nt: TGTGCCATCAGTGATCGTACTGAAGCTTTCTTT
cdr3_aa: CAISDRTEAFF

clone_size: -
v_call: TRBV7-2
d_call: -
j_call: TRBJ2-3
cdr3_nt: TGTGCCAGCAGCTTAGGTGGGACTCCACGCACAGATACGCAGTATTTT
cdr3_aa: CASSLGGTPRTDTQYF

clone_size: -
v_call: TRBV9
d_call: -
j_call: TRBJ1-1
cdr3_nt: TGTGCCAGCAGCGTATACGGGGGCAAAGCTTTCTTT
cdr3_aa: CASSVYGGKAFF

clone_size: -
v_call: TRBV5-1
d_call: -
j_call: TRBJ2-6
cdr3_nt: TGCGCCAGCAGCTTTACAGGACAGTTCGACTCTGGGGCCAACGTCCTGACTTTC
cdr3_aa: CASSFTGQFDSGANVLTF

clone_size: -
v_call: TRBV23-1
d_call: -
j_call: TRBJ2-3
cdr3_nt: TGCGCCAGCAGTCAATGTTTACAGGGAGCAGATACGCAGTATTTT
cdr3_aa: CASSQCLQGADTQYF

clone_size: few
v_call: TRBV19
d_call: -
j_call: TRBJ1-1
cdr3_nt: TGTGCCAGTACCACCCCGGCGGGACGGACTGAAGCTTTCTTT
cdr3_aa: CASTTPAGRTEAFF

clone_size: -
v_call: TRBV10-3
d_call: -
j_call: TRBJ2-3
cdr3_nt: TGTGCCATCACGGTGGGAGTCGGTGATACGCAGTATTTT
cdr3_aa: CAITVGVGDTQYF

clone_size: -
v_call: TRBV7-9
d_call: -
j_call: TRBJ2-2
cdr3_nt: TGTGCCAGCAGCACAGACAGAACACACACCGGGGAGCTGTTTTTT
cdr3_aa: CASSTDRTHTGELFF

clone_size: -
v_call: TRBV6-5
d_call: TRBD2
j_call: TRBJ2-2
cdr3_nt: TGTGCCAGCAGGTCGACTAGCGGGTTAACCGGGGAGCTGTTTTTT
cdr3_aa: CASRSTSGLTGELFF

clone_size: -
v_call: TRBV9
d_call: -
j_call: TRBJ2-3
cdr3_nt: TGTGCCAGCAGCGTAGTTGGACAACTCACAGATACGCAGTATTTT
cdr3_aa: CASSVVGQLTDTQYF

clone_size: few
v_call: TRBV6-1
d_call: -
j_call: TRBJ2-1
cdr3_nt: TGTGCCAGCAGTGAACGCTACAATGAGCAGTTCTTC
cdr3_aa: CASSERYNEQFF

clone_size: -
v_call: TRBV7-2
d_call: -
j_call: TRBJ2-5
cdr3_nt: TGTGCCAGCAGCGCCTTTATAGGGGGGACGGGGGAGACCCAGTACTTC
cdr3_aa: CASSAFIGGTGETQYF

clone_size: -
v_call: TRBV20-1
d_call: TRBD1
j_call: TRBJ1-1
cdr3_nt: TGCAGTGCTAGCGGGACAGGGGAAGCTTTCTTT
cdr3_aa: CSASGTGEAFF

clone_size: -
v_call: TRBV30
d_call: -
j_call: TRBJ2-3
cdr3_nt: TGTGCCTGGAGTGTCGGGGATACGCAGTATTTT
cdr3_aa: CAWSVGDTQYF

clone_size: -
v_call: TRBV18
d_call: TRBD2
j_call: TRBJ2-1
cdr3_nt: TGTGCCAGCTCACCACCGGGAGGACTAGGTAGGGATGAGCAGTTCTTC
cdr3_aa: CASSPPGGLGRDEQFF

clone_size: -
v_call: TRBV5-1
d_call: -
j_call: TRBJ1-1
cdr3_nt: TGCGCCAGCAGCTTGGGTCCGGGGGCGGGCACTGAAGCTTTCTTT
cdr3_aa: CASSLGPGAGTEAFF

clone_size: -
v_call: TRBV29-1
d_call: -
j_call: TRBJ2-7
cdr3_nt: TGCAGCGCTCAGACAGGCTCCTACGAGCAGTACTTC
cdr3_aa: CSAQTGSYEQYF

clone_size: -
v_call: TRBV29-1
d_call: -
j_call: TRBJ2-5
cdr3_nt: TGCAGCGTGGGGGATCTTTGGATAACAGAGACCCAGTACTTC
cdr3_aa: CSVGDLWITETQYF

clone_size: -
v_call: TRBV5-1
d_call: -
j_call: TRBJ2-3
cdr3_nt: TGCGCCAGCAGCTTCGCGGTAAGCACAGATACGCAGTATTTT
cdr3_aa: CASSFAVSTDTQYF

clone_size: -
v_call: TRBV19
d_call: -
j_call: TRBJ1-2
cdr3_nt: TGTGCCAGTAGTATAGATCATGACCACTATGGCTACACCTTC
cdr3_aa: CASSIDHDHYGYTF

clone_size: few
v_call: TRBV29-1
d_call: -
j_call: TRBJ1-2
cdr3_nt: TGCAGCGTTGAAGATCAAGGGCTCGGCTATGGCTACACCTTC
cdr3_aa: CSVEDQGLGYGYTF

clone_size: -
v_call: TRBV29-1
d_call: -
j_call: TRBJ2-7
cdr3_nt: TGCAGCGTCCCCGGCTGGAGCTCCTACGAGCAGTACTTC
cdr3_aa: CSVPGWSSYEQYF

clone_size: -
v_call: TRBV10-3
d_call: -
j_call: TRBJ1-2
cdr3_nt: TGTGCCATCAGTGGGGAGGGACGATTGGATGGCTACACCTTC
cdr3_aa: CAISGEGRLDGYTF

clone_size: -
v_call: TRBV2
d_call: -
j_call: TRBJ1-5
cdr3_nt: TGTGCCAGCAGGATGGACACAGACAATCAGCCCCAGCATTTT
cdr3_aa: CASRMDTDNQPQHF

clone_size: -
v_call: TRBV2
d_call: TRBD1
j_call: TRBJ2-3
cdr3_nt: TGTGCCAGCAGGGGGATCAGGGGGAAGCGAACAGATACGCAGTATTTT
cdr3_aa: CASRGIRGKRTDTQYF

clone_size: -
v_call: TRBV14
d_call: TRBD1
j_call: TRBJ2-7
cdr3_nt: TGTGCCAGCAGCCCTGACAGGGTGGGCGAGCAGTACTTC
cdr3_aa: CASSPDRVGEQYF

clone_size: -
v_call: TRBV2
d_call: -
j_call: TRBJ1-5
cdr3_nt: TGTGCCAGCACTCCCTTAGGGGATGTGGGTAGCAATCAGCCCCAGCATTTT
cdr3_aa: CASTPLGDVGSNQPQHF

clone_size: -
v_call: TRBV2
d_call: TRBD2
j_call: TRBJ2-1
cdr3_nt: TGTGCCAGCAGTGAACTTACTAGCGGGGGCTCTGTGAAGCAGTTCTTC
cdr3_aa: CASSELTSGGSVKQFF